Each of the 30 T cell receptor beta chains below was sequenced from the same sample in a study of vaccination effects on CD4 cells after COVID-19 (dated by TCRdb to between 2021 and 2022). The library was generated by the immunoSEQ multiplex PCR assay. TCRdb limited this immuneACCESS table to in-frame rearrangements with V and J called. A share of clones is missing; checked studies link under half to unresolved V genes, and the rest is unexplained. This sample holds more than 11,000 clones; 55% to 85% were observed only once. Together, the top ten hold approximately 9.1% of the sample. In the ViraFEST assay, PBMC were stimulated with viral peptide pools, and antigen-specific CD4+ T cell clonotypes were then identified by expansion using TCR sequencing. After less than 13 days of culture, CD4+ T cells were isolated with the EasySep CD4+ T cell isolation kit. Each participant got two doses of an mRNA SARS-CoV-2 vaccine, either BNT162b2 or mRNA-1273.

The antigens of these receptors remain unknown. Material: CD4+ T cells from PBMCs cultured with SARS-CoV-2 spike peptides, obtained after COVID-19 vaccination. This specimen's cell subset or site label, per the study, means: SARS-CoV-2 spike overlapping peptide pool stimulation. These receptors originate from a human donor who received a COVID-19 vaccine.

The rearrangement joins TRBV10-3 to TRBJ1-2; no clear D. Trimming left V 2 bases short and J 6 bases short, with 19 bases between. CDR3 length: 16 amino acids. In germline, CDR1 is ENHRY, CDR2 SYGVKD. The CDR3 bases are TGTGCCATCAGTGAGCCGTCGGGGTCGGGGTTTGATGGCTACACCTTC. Protein sequence: CAISEPSGSGFDGYTF.

The chain links TRBV28 to TRBJ2-6; perhaps D is TRBD1 or TRBD2 (6 bases each). Germline loops: CDR1 MDHEN, CDR2 SYDVKM. This CDR3 has 18 amino acids. V lost 8 bases and J lost 1, with 21 bases in between. The CDR3 coding sequence is TGTGCCAGCTCAGCCCCGAGGGGGGTTGGGTCTGGGGCCAACGTCCTGACTTTC. Its protein product is CASSAPRGVGSGANVLTF.

The chain is built from TRBV15 and TRBJ1-2; D is ambiguous. CDR1 LNHNV and CDR2 YYDKDF come from the germline V gene (reference sequence). The CDR3 spans 13 residues. V lost 3 bases and J lost 7, with 12 bases in between. The CDR3 here is CATSRVSSGGYTF. The CDR3, as DNA: TGTGCCACCAGCAGGGTTTCAAGTGGTGGCTACACCTTC.

The DNA for the CDR3 is TGCGCCAGCAGCTTAGTTGGACAGGGGGCGCTTAAATCCTACAATGAGCAGTTCTTC. Translated: CASSLVGQGALKSYNEQFF. V usage is TRBV5-1 and J usage is TRBJ2-1; 11 bases are a match to TRBD1. CDR1 is SGHRS and CDR2 is YFSETQ in the germline V gene. The J segment lost 1 base and the V segment lost 2 bases, leaving 11 bases of the junction unmatched. The length of the CDR3 is 19 residues.

The chain combines TRBV5-8 with TRBJ2-4, with 7 bases identical to TRBD1. V trimming: 1 base; J trimming: 6 bases; junction bases outside the gene matches: 7. Germline loops: CDR1 SGHTS, CDR2 YDEGEE. The CDR3 sequence is 15 residues long. In DNA form, the CDR3 reads TGTGCCAGCAGCTTGCAAAGGGGACAGAGAAACATTCAGTACTTC. Protein product: CASSLQRGQRNIQYF.

The chain couples TRBV6-4 to TRBJ1-1; TRBD1 aligns across 12 bases. The CDR3 length is 16 residues. Germline-derived CDR1 and CDR2 are MRHNA and SNTAGT. The J segment lost 4 bases and the V segment lost 6 bases, leaving 9 bases of the junction unmatched. The CDR3 bases are TGTGCCAGCAGAGCCGGGACAGGGGGCACTGGCACTGAAGCTTTCTTT. Its protein is CASRAGTGGTGTEAFF.

This chain links TRBV3-1 (or the pseudogene TRBV3-2) with TRBJ2-3, with TRBD1 matching 8 bases. This CDR3 spans 14 amino acids. Germline values: CDR1 LGHDT, CDR2 YNNKEL (reference sequence). The ends lost 4 bases at V and 1 base at J; junction bases unmatched: 1. The CDR3 bases are TGTGCCAGCAGCCTGACAGGGGGCACAGATACGCAGTATTTT. This encodes CASSLTGGTDTQYF.

The chain couples TRBV5-4 to TRBJ2-3; TRBD2 is a possible D gene (6 bases). The germline gives CDR1 SGHNT, CDR2 YYREEE (reference sequence). The V end was cut by 4 bases, the J end by 4 bases, with 10 bases between. The CDR3 sequence is 13 residues long. Here the CDR3 reads CASSTERADTQYF. The CDR3, as DNA: TGTGCCAGCAGCACCGAGCGGGCAGATACGCAGTATTTT.

The J gene is TRBJ2-1, the V gene TRBV28; 8 positions agree with TRBD1. The CDR3 covers 13 residues. Germline V CDR1 and CDR2: MDHEN, SYDVKM. V shed 6 bases and J 8 bases; nucleotides not matched to a gene: 6. This chain's CDR3 is CASSAGGADEQFF. Here the CDR3 DNA reads TGTGCCAGCAGCGCAGGGGGCGCGGATGAGCAGTTCTTC.

This clone has a handful of counts. The chain couples TRBV27 to TRBJ2-1; 10 bases agree with TRBD2. Germline CDR1 is MNHEY and CDR2 is SMNVEV (reference sequence). This CDR3 comprises 15 residues. Trimming at V came to 7 bases and at J to 6 bases, leaving 9 bases not matched to a gene. CDR3 sequence: CASKGRSGRANEQFF. The CDR3 DNA reads TGTGCCAGCAAAGGGCGGAGCGGGAGGGCCAATGAGCAGTTCTTC.

The sample holds a few counts of this clone. The DNA is omitted, as the CDR3 cannot be located on it reliably, and the CDR3 follows TCRdb's listing. The chain links TRBV27 to TRBJ1-2. The length of the CDR3 is 14 amino acids, counting both ends. Per germline, CDR1 MNHEY and CDR2 SMNVEV (reference sequence). The CDR3 loop is CASSSSGVVGSYTF.

The J gene is TRBJ1-2, the V gene TRBV27; D is ambiguous. The CDR3 has 13 residues. V was clipped by 2 bases and J by 0 bases, with 4 bases between them. CDR1 and CDR2 from the germline V gene are MNHEY and SMNVEV (reference sequence). CDR3: CASSLATNYGYTF. The CDR3 nucleotides are TGTGCCAGCAGTTTAGCTACTAACTATGGCTACACCTTC.

This chain uses TRBV2 with TRBJ2-7; D gene uncertain. Trimming pared 5 bases from V and 4 bases from J, leaving 12 bases between. The CDR3 is 13 amino acids. Germline V gene sequence: CDR1 SNHLY, CDR2 FYNNEI. The CDR3 loop reads CASSFLVAYEQYF. The DNA for the CDR3 is TGTGCCAGCAGTTTCTTAGTTGCGTACGAGCAGTACTTC.

V gene TRBV6-6 combines with J gene TRBJ1-5, with 7 bases lining up with TRBD1. J lost 0 bases, V lost 8 bases, and 10 bases had no gene match. The CDR3 is 16 amino acids. Germline values: CDR1 MNHNY, CDR2 SVGAGI (reference sequence). CDR3 DNA sequence: TGTGCCAGCCGAGGGGGCGAGTTTTATAGCAATCAGCCCCAGCATTTT. Translating it yields CASRGGEFYSNQPQHF.

The chain uses TRBV10-3 and TRBJ2-3; D uncertain. Germline CDR1 and CDR2: ENHRY and SYGVKD. Trimming took 2 bases from V and 2 from J, leaving 5 bases between them. The CDR3 length is 13 residues. The CDR3 is CAISEGPTDTQYF. The CDR3 DNA is TGTGCCATCAGTGAGGGACCCACAGATACGCAGTATTTT.

The chain combines TRBV5-4 with TRBJ1-1, with TRBD1 identical over 11 bases. The length of the CDR3 is 16 residues. J gave up 0 bases and V 4 bases, and 5 bases lay outside the gene matches. Per germline, CDR1 SGHNT and CDR2 YYREEE (reference sequence). The CDR3 bases are TGTGCCAGCAGCCTCGGACAGGGGGCTTTGAACACTGAAGCTTTCTTT. Translating it yields CASSLGQGALNTEAFF.

This clone is labeled large (0.1 to 1%). This chain joins TRBV19 and TRBJ1-2, with TRBD1 matching over 10 bases. Germline V CDR1 and CDR2: LNHDA, SQIVND (reference sequence). The CDR3 extends over 16 amino acids. J lost 7 bases, V lost 4 bases, and 12 bases had no gene match. In DNA, the CDR3 is TGTGCCAGTAGTACCCGGACAGGGGGAAGCTTGCGTGGCTACACCTTC. It yields the protein CASSTRTGGSLRGYTF.

The gene calls are TRBV5-8 and TRBJ2-7; 9 nucleotides line up with TRBD2. The CDR3 has 15 amino acids. Germline V gene lookup returns CDR1 SGHTS and CDR2 YDEGEE. Germline trimming cut 0 bases from V and 3 bases from J; bases unmatched to any gene: 4. The CDR3 DNA is TGTGCCAGCAGCTTGGGTGTACTAGCGGGCTACGAGCAGTACTTC. Translating it yields CASSLGVLAGYEQYF.

V gene TRBV25-1 combines with J gene TRBJ1-1, with a possible D match to TRBD1 (6 bases). Germline CDR1 is MGHDK and CDR2 is SYGVNS. Trimming cost V 2 bases and J 7 bases, with 20 bases left between them. The CDR3 totals 16 residues. CDR3 DNA: TGTGCCAGCAGTGAACGCCGGCCGGGACACCGATTTGAAGCTTTCTTT. This codes for CASSERRPGHRFEAFF.

This clone was recorded a few times. The chain carries TRBV7-2 and TRBJ1-2; TRBD1 might be the D (6 bases). CDR1 is SGHTA, CDR2 FQGNSA, per germline. The CDR3 spans 14 residues. Deletions cut 5 bases from V and 0 bases from J, with 10 bases between. The CDR3 here is CASSTQGANYGYTF. For the CDR3, the DNA is TGTGCCAGCAGCACACAGGGAGCTAACTATGGCTACACCTTC. The full variable domain, completed using reference TRBV7-2 and TRBJ1-2, is GAGVSQSPSNKVTEKGKDVELRCDPISGHTALYWYRQSLGQGLEFLIYFQGNSAPDKSGLPSDRFSAERTGGSVSTLTIQRTQQEDSAVYLCASSTQGANYGYTFGSGTRLTVV.

In its sample, this clone was seen a few times. This sequence joins TRBV7-2 and TRBJ2-7; D is uncertain. V dropped 1 base and J dropped 2 bases, with 6 bases sitting between them. This CDR3 contains 13 residues. The germline V gene encodes CDR1 SGHTA and CDR2 FQGNSA. This CDR3 reads CASSLEAAYEQYF. CDR3 nucleotide sequence: TGTGCCAGCAGCTTAGAGGCGGCCTACGAGCAGTACTTC.

This rearrangement joins TRBV3-1 (or the pseudogene TRBV3-2) to TRBJ1-2; D remains ambiguous. V was clipped by 1 base and J by 2 bases, with 8 bases between them. Per germline, CDR1 LGHDT and CDR2 YNNKEL (reference sequence). This CDR3 is 14 amino acids long. The CDR3 region is CASSQAGWNYGYTF. The CDR3 DNA follows: TGTGCCAGCAGCCAAGCGGGTTGGAACTATGGCTACACCTTC.

The V call is TRBV7-9, the J call TRBJ2-1; D gene uncertain. This CDR3 comprises 13 residues. Looked up from germline, CDR1 is SEHNR and CDR2 is FQNEAQ (reference sequence). Trimming shortened V by 7 bases and J by 0 bases, and 7 bases separated the two germline ends. The CDR3 nucleotides read TGTGCCAGCAACTCGGGCTCCTACAATGAGCAGTTCTTC. It is translated as CASNSGSYNEQFF.

The chain carries TRBV19 and TRBJ1-5, with no clear D. In germline, CDR1 is LNHDA, CDR2 SQIVND (reference sequence). The length of the CDR3 is 15 residues. V was shortened by 2 bases and J by 6 bases, with 14 bases between the two germline ends. CDR3 coding DNA: TGTGCCAGTAGTATAAACGGCCAGGAGGGTCAGCCCCAGCATTTT. Translation: CASSINGQEGQPQHF.

This clone was observed a handful of times. V usage is TRBV6-5 and J usage is TRBJ1-2; maybe TRBD1 (6 bases). The CDR3 is made up of 14 amino acids. Trimming took 4 bases from V and 8 from J, leaving 17 bases between them. CDR1 MNHEY and CDR2 SVGAGI come from the germline V gene. The CDR3 bases are TGTGCCAGCAGTTCCTCCAGGGGTTTTGGAGGCTACACCTTC. Translating gives CASSSSRGFGGYTF.

In its sample, this clone was seen once. V usage is TRBV14 and J usage is TRBJ2-5, with a weak D call TRBD1 (6 bases). This CDR3 has 15 residues. Trimming cost V 4 bases and J 5 bases, with 17 bases left between them. CDR1 is SGHDN, CDR2 FVKESK, per germline. For the CDR3, the DNA is TGTGCCAGCAGCCGGATCAGGGGTTCATGGGAGACCCAGTACTTC. Amino acid sequence: CASSRIRGSWETQYF.

The chain carries TRBV5-4 and TRBJ1-5, with unresolved D. V lost 5 bases and J 4 bases, leaving 10 bases between the germline ends. Germline-derived CDR1 and CDR2 are SGHNT and YYREEE (reference sequence). This CDR3 has 13 amino acids. The CDR3 DNA sequence: TGTGCCAGCAGTCTGGACGGGAATCAGCCCCAGCATTTT. Its protein is CASSLDGNQPQHF.

Regarding this clone: Relative to the germline gene, one junction end is altered; a read error may explain this. The CDR3 bases are TGTGCCAGCAGCCTAGCGGGGGGATTATCCGGGGAGCAGTTCTTC. Amino acid sequence: CASSLAGGLSGEQFF. V is TRBV7-2 and J is TRBJ2-1; TRBD2 aligns across 11 bases. CDR3 length: 15 amino acids. The germline V gene has CDR1 SGHTA and CDR2 FQGNSA.

V usage is TRBV19 and J usage is TRBJ2-7, with a tentative D call TRBD1 (5 bases). The V end lost 7 bases, the J end lost 0 bases, and 13 bases lay between the germline ends. This CDR3 is built from 14 residues. The V gene's germline CDR1 is LNHDA and CDR2 SQIVND (reference sequence). CDR3 DNA: TGTGCCAGTAACCCGACCAGGGCCTCCTACGAGCAGTACTTC. Its translation: CASNPTRASYEQYF.

The genes are TRBV5-1 and TRBJ2-2, with 8 bases matching TRBD2. Germline values: CDR1 SGHRS, CDR2 YFSETQ. J gave up 0 bases and V 5 bases, and 9 bases lay outside the gene matches. This CDR3 is built from 17 residues. The CDR3 bases are TGCGCCAGCAGAGCCGCCGGGACTAGTTCGAACACCGGGGAGCTGTTTTTT. Its translation is CASRAAGTSSNTGELFF. Complete variable domain (other parts from reference TRBV5-1 and TRBJ2-2): KAGVTQTPRYLIKTRGQQVTLSCSPISGHRSVSWYQQTPGQGLQFLFEYFSETQRNKGNFPGRFSGRQFSNSRSEMNVSTLELGDSALYLCASRAAGTSSNTGELFFGEGSRLTVL.